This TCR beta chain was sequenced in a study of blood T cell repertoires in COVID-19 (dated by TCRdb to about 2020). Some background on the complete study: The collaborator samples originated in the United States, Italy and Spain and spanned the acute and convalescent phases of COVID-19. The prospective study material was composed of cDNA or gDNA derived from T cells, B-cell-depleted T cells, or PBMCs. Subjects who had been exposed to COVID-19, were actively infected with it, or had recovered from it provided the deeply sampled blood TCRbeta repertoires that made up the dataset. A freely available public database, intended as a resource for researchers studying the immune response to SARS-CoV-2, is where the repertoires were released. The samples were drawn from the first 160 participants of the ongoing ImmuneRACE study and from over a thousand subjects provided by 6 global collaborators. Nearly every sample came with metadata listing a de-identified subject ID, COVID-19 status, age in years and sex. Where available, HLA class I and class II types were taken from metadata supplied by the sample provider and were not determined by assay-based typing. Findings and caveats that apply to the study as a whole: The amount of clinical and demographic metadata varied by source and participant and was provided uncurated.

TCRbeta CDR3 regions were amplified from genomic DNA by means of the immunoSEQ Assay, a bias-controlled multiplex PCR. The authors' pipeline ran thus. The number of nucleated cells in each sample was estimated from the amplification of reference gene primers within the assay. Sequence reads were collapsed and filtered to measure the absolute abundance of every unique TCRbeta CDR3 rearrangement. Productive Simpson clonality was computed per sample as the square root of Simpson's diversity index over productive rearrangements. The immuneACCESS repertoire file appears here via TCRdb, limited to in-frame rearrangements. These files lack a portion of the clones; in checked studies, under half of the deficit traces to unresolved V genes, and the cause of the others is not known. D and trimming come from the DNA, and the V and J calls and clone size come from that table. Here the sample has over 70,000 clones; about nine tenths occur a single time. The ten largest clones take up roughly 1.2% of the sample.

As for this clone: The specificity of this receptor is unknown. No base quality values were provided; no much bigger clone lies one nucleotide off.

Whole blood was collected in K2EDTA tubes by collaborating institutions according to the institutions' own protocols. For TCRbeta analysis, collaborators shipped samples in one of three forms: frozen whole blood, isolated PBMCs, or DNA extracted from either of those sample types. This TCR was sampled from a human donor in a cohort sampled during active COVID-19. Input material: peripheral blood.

The CDR3 loop reads CASSLVAGNGELFF. The DNA sequence is as follows: TGTGCCAGCAGCTTAGTTGCGGGGAACGGGGAGCTGTTTTTT. The chain uses TRBV11-2 and TRBJ2-2; D gene: possibly TRBD2, on 6 matching bases. Via the germline V gene, CDR1 is SGHAT and CDR2 FQNNGV. The CDR3 holds 14 amino acids from the cysteine to the phenylalanine. The retained sequence is limited to the CDR3, 42 bases, with the frame set at the first base. V is pared back by 1 base and J by 7 bases, with 10 bases lying between the germline termini.